The clone carrying this TCR beta chain was counted ten times or more. No antigen is known for it. The sample originates from a study of identical twins. Donors uniformly comprised healthy Caucasians. Overall study findings and caveats: Modelling approaches yielded underestimates of out-of-frame TCR alpha sharing between monozygotic twins.

TCRdb independently ran MiXCR on the 5' RACE reads; one entry per CDR3 protein. The data show about 530,000 distinct CDR3 sequences, nearly 15% seen once. V gave up 6 bases and J gave up 6 bases, with 11 bases separating them. The CDR3 is 12 amino acids. Another study also made use of these data, one on yellow fever vaccine responses in identical twins. That work states: In identical twins, vaccine T cell responses appeared partly shared and partly individual.

The sequenced sample was CD4+ T cells sorted from blood. The clonotype comes from a woman between 18 and 29 years old in good health. The chain joins TRBV12-3 or TRBV12-4 to TRBJ1-1, with D maybe TRBD1 (6 bases). CDR3 amino acids: CASSETGSEAFF. Here the CDR3 DNA reads TGTGCCAGCAGCGAGACAGGATCTGAAGCTTTCTTT.